The 24 T cell receptor beta chains below were found in one sample sequenced in a study of cytomegalovirus exposure and HLA in healthy donors. The PCR contained 60 Vbeta and 13 Jbeta primers. TCRdb's copy holds only in-frame clones and misses some; the assay was immunoSEQ multiplex PCR. This table has about 200,000 clones, around 85% appearing once. Input material: PBMCs. The receptor set was obtained from a man aged 50-60 years in good health and CMV-seronegative.

This chain uses TRBV5-4 with TRBJ2-2, with 7 positions matching TRBD2. Germline CDR1 and CDR2: SGHNT and YYREEE (reference sequence). CDR3 length: 17 residues. V dropped 0 bases and J dropped 2; count of bases not matched to a gene: 7. The CDR3 region has the DNA TGTGCCAGCAGCTTGGTTTGGCTAGCGGATAACACCGGGGAGCTGTTTTTT. Protein product: CASSLVWLADNTGELFF.

The chain is built from TRBV20-1 and TRBJ2-1; unclear D gene. The CDR3 sequence is 11 residues long. V was cut by 6 bases and J by 6 bases, with 9 bases left in between. CDR1 is DFQATT and CDR2 is SNEGSKA in the germline V gene (reference sequence). The CDR3: CSARRANEQFF. CDR3 DNA sequence: TGCAGTGCCCGTCGAGCCAATGAGCAGTTCTTC.

The chain recombines TRBV6-4 with TRBJ1-5; D is perhaps TRBD1 (6 bases). The V end lost 6 bases, the J end lost 10 bases, and 16 bases lay between the germline ends. Germline V gene sequence: CDR1 MRHNA, CDR2 SNTAGT. CDR3 length: 13 residues. The CDR3 bases are TGTGCCAGCAGCCTCGCACAGGGCGATCCCCAGCATTTT. The encoded protein is CASSLAQGDPQHF.

The genes are TRBV13 and TRBJ2-1, with 9 positions matching TRBD2. CDR3 size: 18 residues. Germline trimming cut 1 base from V and 0 bases from J; bases unmatched to any gene: 7. The germline V gene encodes CDR1 PRHDT and CDR2 FYEKMQ (reference sequence). As DNA, the CDR3 is TGTGCCAGCAGCTTAGAACTAGCGGGTGAGGGCTCCTACAATGAGCAGTTCTTC. It specifies CASSLELAGEGSYNEQFF.

V gene TRBV28 combines with J gene TRBJ1-2; 9 bases match TRBD1. Trimming removed 5 bases from V and 3 bases from J; junction bases left unmatched: 7. The CDR3 has 15 residues. From germline, CDR1 is MDHEN and CDR2 SYDVKM. Here the CDR3 reads CASSHTWDRDYGYTF. The DNA for the CDR3 is TGTGCCAGCAGTCATACCTGGGACAGGGACTATGGCTACACCTTC.

The chain joins TRBV5-6 to TRBJ2-3; TRBD1 might be the D (5 bases). The CDR3 loop spans 14 amino acids. Trimming pared 0 bases from V and 0 bases from J, leaving 5 bases between. Germline V lookup: CDR1 SGHDT, CDR2 YYEEEE. CDR3 loop: CASSLDRSTDTQYF. CDR3 nucleotide sequence: TGTGCCAGCAGCTTGGACAGGAGCACAGATACGCAGTATTTT. The variable domain in full, completed from reference TRBV5-6 and TRBJ2-3, reads DAGVTQSPTHLIKTRGQQVTLRCSPKSGHDTVSWYQQALGQGPQFIFQYYEEEERQRGNFPDRFSGHQFPNYSSELNVNALLLGDSALYLCASSLDRSTDTQYFGPGTRLTVL.

The gene calls are TRBV27 and TRBJ1-2; TRBD1 is a possible D gene (5 bases). The CDR3 is made up of 15 amino acids. V lost 4 bases and J lost 4, with 16 bases in between. CDR1 is MNHEY, CDR2 SMNVEV, per germline (reference sequence). The CDR3 protein is CASSSRREGTYGYTF. As DNA, the CDR3 is TGTGCCAGCAGTTCCCGGAGGGAGGGGACCTATGGCTACACCTTC.

V gene TRBV2 combines with J gene TRBJ1-2; 10 bases agree with TRBD1. This CDR3 is built from 14 residues. In germline, CDR1 is SNHLY, CDR2 FYNNEI. V shed 7 bases and J 4 bases; nucleotides not matched to a gene: 6. CDR3 residues: CASIRDRGLYGYTF. DNA for the CDR3: TGTGCCAGCATCCGGGACAGGGGTCTCTATGGCTACACCTTC.

By sample fraction, this clone is medium-sized. The chain recombines TRBV5-6 with TRBJ1-4; no clear D. CDR3 length: 14 amino acids. From germline, CDR1 is SGHDT and CDR2 YYEEEE. V gave up 0 bases and J gave up 6 bases, with 9 bases separating them. The DNA of the CDR3 is TGTGCCAGCAGCTTGGGGTTAGGAGATGAAAAACTGTTTTTT. Translated: CASSLGLGDEKLFF. Drawing the rest from reference TRBV5-6 and TRBJ1-4, the complete variable domain is DAGVTQSPTHLIKTRGQQVTLRCSPKSGHDTVSWYQQALGQGPQFIFQYYEEEERQRGNFPDRFSGHQFPNYSSELNVNALLLGDSALYLCASSLGLGDEKLFFGSGTQLSVL.

CDR3 sequence reads: CASSLDIFNGYGYTF. The CDR3 DNA is TGCGCCAGCAGCTTGGACATATTCAATGGTTATGGCTACACCTTC. The rearrangement links TRBV5-1 to TRBJ1-2; no firm D call. CDR1 is SGHRS, CDR2 YFSETQ, per germline. V shed 0 bases and J shed 5 bases, with 14 bases lying between them. The CDR3 is 15 amino acids.

The V call is TRBV5-1, the J call TRBJ2-2; the match to TRBD2 covers 9 bases. This CDR3 region has 16 residues. CDR1 is SGHRS, CDR2 YFSETQ, per germline. J gave up 8 bases and V 0 bases, and 8 bases lay outside the gene matches. The CDR3 DNA follows: TGCGCCAGCAGCTTGGTTGTTAGCGGGAGTTCTGGGGAGCTGTTTTTT. Its translation is CASSLVVSGSSGELFF.

This clone was seen a single time. The chain is built from TRBV2 and TRBJ2-7; 11 bases align to TRBD1. Germline V gene sequence: CDR1 SNHLY, CDR2 FYNNEI. CDR3 length equals 14 residues. The V and J ends lost 4 bases and 4 bases, in that order; junction bases with no gene match: 3. The CDR3 coding sequence is TGTGCCAGCAGTGCCGGGACAGGGGGTTACGAGCAGTACTTC. Translation: CASSAGTGGYEQYF.

This chain joins TRBV2 and TRBJ2-1, with D maybe TRBD1 (5 bases). The CDR3 has 15 residues. Germline values: CDR1 SNHLY, CDR2 FYNNEI. V gave up 0 bases and J gave up 8 bases, with 14 bases separating them. The DNA of the CDR3 is TGTGCCAGCAGTGAAGCGCACACAGGACACGATGAGCAGTTCTTC. This translates into CASSEAHTGHDEQFF.

The chain has TRBV18 and TRBJ1-1; maybe TRBD1 (6 bases). V lost 2 bases and J 3 bases, leaving 16 bases between the germline ends. Germline V gene data show CDR1 as KGHSH and CDR2 as LQKENI. This CDR3 spans 16 amino acids. The CDR3 region is CASSPSNRVTDTEAFF. The CDR3, as DNA: TGTGCCAGCTCACCATCGAACAGGGTTACGGACACTGAAGCTTTCTTT.

The chain combines TRBV30 with TRBJ2-7, with D possibly being TRBD1 (7 bases). Per the germline V gene, CDR1 is GTSNPN and CDR2 is SVGIG (reference sequence). The CDR3 is 13 residues long. Trimming shortened V by 5 bases and J by 6 bases, and 17 bases separated the two germline ends. The CDR3 here is CAWGWRGPGEQYF. In DNA, the CDR3 is TGTGCCTGGGGGTGGAGGGGGCCCGGCGAGCAGTACTTC.

The rearrangement joins TRBV18 to TRBJ2-5; D is undetermined. Per germline, CDR1 KGHSH and CDR2 LQKENI. The CDR3 runs 11 residues. Trimming shortened V by 5 bases and J by 5 bases, and 6 bases separated the two germline ends. The CDR3 loop is CASSNSETQYF. The CDR3 nucleotides read TGTGCCAGCTCAAACAGTGAGACCCAGTACTTC.

The chain has TRBV5-1 and TRBJ1-3, with D perhaps TRBD1 (6 bases). CDR1 is SGHRS and CDR2 is YFSETQ in the germline V gene. The CDR3 contains 15 residues. The V and J ends lost 4 bases and 2 bases respectively, with 13 bases between them. The CDR3 DNA is TGCGCCAGCAGCGTCACAGGGCAAACTGGAAACACCATATATTTT. This gives the protein CASSVTGQTGNTIYF.

The chain uses TRBV5-6 and TRBJ2-7, with D maybe TRBD2 (6 bases). The V end was cut by 2 bases, the J end by 2 bases, with 11 bases between. There are 14 residues in the CDR3. CDR1 is SGHDT and CDR2 is YYEEEE in the germline V gene. CDR3 in amino acids: CASSFNPGAYEQYF. DNA of the CDR3: TGTGCCAGCAGCTTCAATCCGGGAGCCTACGAGCAGTACTTC. Drawing the rest from reference TRBV5-6 and TRBJ2-7, the complete variable domain is DAGVTQSPTHLIKTRGQQVTLRCSPKSGHDTVSWYQQALGQGPQFIFQYYEEEERQRGNFPDRFSGHQFPNYSSELNVNALLLGDSALYLCASSFNPGAYEQYFGPGTRLTVT.

The CDR3 sequence is CASQADAGTSGYEQYF. Here the CDR3 DNA reads TGTGCCAGCCAGGCCGACGCCGGGACATCCGGCTACGAGCAGTACTTC. V and J are TRBV2 and TRBJ2-7, with TRBD1 as a possible D gene (6 bases). CDR1 is SNHLY, CDR2 FYNNEI, per germline. V lost 8 bases, J lost 3 bases, and 23 bases lay in between. The CDR3 spans 16 residues.

This clone occurred many times. The chain combines TRBV2 with TRBJ2-1, with 7 bases identical to TRBD2. The CDR3 runs to 15 residues. Germline V gene sequence: CDR1 SNHLY, CDR2 FYNNEI. V gave up 3 bases and J gave up 5 bases; unmatched junction bases: 7. In DNA, the CDR3 is TGTGCCAGCAGTGAGGGGCGGGAGAGACACAATGAGCAGTTCTTC. As protein: CASSEGRERHNEQFF.

The gene calls are TRBV5-4 and TRBJ2-7; the match to TRBD1 covers 8 bases. The germline CDR1 and CDR2 sequences are SGHNT and YYREEE (reference sequence). This CDR3 has 12 residues. Germline trimming cut 3 bases from V and 7 bases from J; bases unmatched to any gene: 3. CDR3 coding DNA: TGTGCCAGCAGCTCGGACAGGGCTGAGCAGTACTTC. It encodes CASSSDRAEQYF.

The chain couples TRBV5-1 to TRBJ2-6, with 7 bases identical to TRBD1. V shed 2 bases and J 2 bases; nucleotides not matched to a gene: 1. The germline gives CDR1 SGHRS, CDR2 YFSETQ. The CDR3 has 15 residues. CDR3: CASSFTGAGANVLTF. In DNA form, the CDR3 reads TGCGCCAGCAGCTTTACAGGGGCTGGGGCCAACGTCCTGACTTTC. Full variable domain (outside the CDR3, taken from reference TRBV5-1 and TRBJ2-6): KAGVTQTPRYLIKTRGQQVTLSCSPISGHRSVSWYQQTPGQGLQFLFEYFSETQRNKGNFPGRFSGRQFSNSRSEMNVSTLELGDSALYLCASSFTGAGANVLTFGAGSRLTVL.

The V and J genes are TRBV27 and TRBJ2-7; 8 bases agree with TRBD2. Germline assignment: CDR1 MNHEY and CDR2 SMNVEV (reference sequence). V trimming: 0 bases; J trimming: 3 bases; junction bases outside the gene matches: 7. CDR3 length: 16 residues. This chain's CDR3 is CASSLSRSGSFYEQYF. CDR3 DNA: TGTGCCAGCAGTTTATCGAGAAGCGGGAGTTTCTACGAGCAGTACTTC.

The rearrangement joins TRBV2 to TRBJ2-5; 10 bases are a match to TRBD2. V lost 6 bases to trimming and J lost 1 base; unmatched junction nucleotides: 5. CDR1 SNHLY and CDR2 FYNNEI come from the germline V gene. This CDR3 has 15 amino acids. CDR3 bases: TGTGCCAGCAGGGTGGCTAGCGGGGGCCAAGAGACCCAGTACTTC. It specifies CASRVASGGQETQYF.